The TCR beta chain under discussion was sequenced for a study of response to subunit inactivated influenza vaccine. Study-level points and caveats: Only a handful of new T cells, the authors suggested, are recruited with each seasonal influenza vaccination.

TCRdb fed the RT-PCR reads into MiXCR, producing one record per CDR3 protein. Here the sample spans about 300,000 distinct CDR3 sequences, about a fifth being singletons. About this clonotype: Its antigen is unknown.

Trimming pared 8 bases from V and 1 base from J, leaving 23 bases between. Germline CDR1 MNHEY, CDR2 SMNVEV (reference sequence). The CDR3 consists of 17 residues. This clonotype was sampled from a man between 50 and 69 years old who received an inactivated influenza vaccine. The genes are TRBV27 and TRBJ2-5; D tentatively reads TRBD1 or TRBD2 (6 bases each). The specimen comprised PBMCs from blood, sampled approximately 20 months after vaccination. The CDR3: CASERPRGVLGQETQYF. The CDR3 DNA reads TGTGCCAGCGAGAGGCCGAGGGGGGTCCTAGGCCAAGAGACCCAGTACTTC.